What follows are 23 T cell receptor beta chains derived from one specimen sequenced in a study of blood T cell repertoires in COVID-19. This table comes from immunoSEQ multiplex PCR, and its TCRdb copy is limited to in-frame clones, with some not included. Of about 340,000 clones in the sample, 90% to 95% were seen once. The sequencing input was peripheral blood. The receptors come from a woman younger than 30 who had recovered from COVID-19.

The chain is built from TRBV28 and TRBJ1-1; D not resolved. Germline V CDR1 and CDR2: MDHEN, SYDVKM. This CDR3 has 15 amino acids. V lost 2 bases and J 1 base, leaving 11 bases between the germline ends. CDR3 coding DNA: TGTGCCAGCAGTTTACCGAGAGGGTGGAACACTGAAGCTTTCTTT. Residues: CASSLPRGWNTEAFF.

V and J are TRBV27 and TRBJ2-7, with 11 nucleotides matching TRBD2. Per germline, CDR1 MNHEY and CDR2 SMNVEV (reference sequence). The CDR3 is 16 amino acids. The V and J ends lost 5 bases and 2 bases, in that order; junction bases with no gene match: 8. As DNA, the CDR3 is TGTGCCAGCAGTGGCAACGGACTAGCGGGCACCTACGAGCAGTACGTC. As protein: CASSGNGLAGTYEQYV.

The chain has TRBV12-3 or TRBV12-4 and TRBJ1-2; 10 nucleotides match TRBD1. V gave up 3 bases and J gave up 8 bases; unmatched junction bases: 3. This CDR3 region has 13 residues. This chain's CDR3 is CASSFGTGVGYTF. CDR3 in DNA: TGTGCCAGCAGTTTCGGGACAGGGGTCGGCTACACCTTC.

A single count supports this clone. This chain's CDR3 is CASSLTGGPGRNTSPLHF. The CDR3 DNA reads as TGTGCCAGCAGTTTGACAGGGGGCCCAGGGAGGAATACCTCGCCCCTCCACTTT. The rearrangement uses TRBV11-3 and TRBJ1-6; 10 bases are shared with TRBD1. Per germline, CDR1 SGHNT and CDR2 YENEEA. The CDR3 spans 18 residues. V gave up 6 bases and J gave up 13 bases; unmatched junction bases: 21.

V gene TRBV10-3 combines with J gene TRBJ1-4; the D is unclear. Germline assignment: CDR1 ENHRY and CDR2 SYGVKD. Trimming took 0 bases from V and 8 from J, leaving 10 bases between them. CDR3 size: 14 residues. CDR3 in DNA: TGTGCCATCAGTGAGTCATTGGGAGACGAAAAACTGTTTTTT. Translation gives CAISESLGDEKLFF.

The J gene is TRBJ2-1, the V gene TRBV7-9, with D perhaps matching TRBD2 (6 bases). The CDR3 totals 15 residues. The germline CDR1 and CDR2 sequences are SEHNR and FQNEAQ (reference sequence). With 2 bases removed from V and 0 bases from J, the gap between germline ends came to 8 bases. The CDR3 region has the DNA TGTGCCAGCAGCTTAACTAGCAGCTCCTACAATGAGCAGTTCTTC. It yields the protein CASSLTSSSYNEQFF.

V gene TRBV6-6 combines with J gene TRBJ1-1; 7 bases map to TRBD1. V lost 4 bases to trimming and J lost 6 bases; unmatched junction nucleotides: 5. Germline values: CDR1 MNHNY, CDR2 SVGAGI (reference sequence). The CDR3 has 13 amino acids. CDR3: CASSSHRGSEAFF. The CDR3 DNA follows: TGTGCCAGCAGTTCACACAGGGGATCTGAAGCTTTCTTT.

The chain employs TRBV5-4 and TRBJ1-3, with 9 bases that match TRBD1. With 4 bases clipped from V and 0 bases from J, the junction kept 8 bases outside the gene matches. Germline CDR1 reads SGHNT; CDR2 reads YYREEE (reference sequence). The CDR3 extends over 17 amino acids. This CDR3 is CASSKDRGINSGNTIYF. The CDR3 DNA sequence: TGTGCCAGCAGCAAGGACAGGGGAATCAACTCTGGAAACACCATATATTTT.

CDR3: CASSRGTSGIGEQYV. The CDR3 DNA is TGTGCCAGCAGCCGCGGGACTAGCGGGATTGGGGAGCAGTACGTC. V gene TRBV11-3 combines with J gene TRBJ2-7, with 13 bases fitting TRBD2. The CDR3 has 15 amino acids. Germline V lookup: CDR1 SGHNT, CDR2 YENEEA. The V and J ends lost 5 bases and 7 bases, in that order; junction bases with no gene match: 8.

V usage is TRBV10-2 and J usage is TRBJ2-7; 11 positions match TRBD1. Germline V gene lookup returns CDR1 WSHSY and CDR2 SAAADI. The CDR3 extends over 13 amino acids. Trimming removed 6 bases from V and 7 bases from J; junction bases left unmatched: 5. CDR3 protein: CASSGQGALEQYV. The CDR3 DNA reads TGCGCCAGCAGCGGACAGGGGGCGCTTGAGCAGTACGTC.

The rearrangement joins TRBV9 to TRBJ2-1; 10 bases are a match to TRBD1. The V and J ends lost 3 bases and 6 bases, in that order; junction bases with no gene match: 9. CDR1 and CDR2 from the germline V gene are SGDLS and YYNGEE. There are 16 residues in the CDR3. In nucleotides, the CDR3 is TGTGCCAGCAGCGAGGACAGGGGGGATTGGGGCAATGAGCAGTTCTTC. The encoded protein is CASSEDRGDWGNEQFF.

The chain uses TRBV5-1 and TRBJ2-1, with 8 bases matching TRBD2. V was pared by 4 bases and J by 7 bases, with 7 bases of the junction left unmatched. The CDR3 sequence is 14 residues long. The germline V gene encodes CDR1 SGHRS and CDR2 YFSETQ. CDR3 sequence (DNA): TGCGCCAGCAGCCTGGGACTAGTTCTTAATGAGCAGTTCTTC. It encodes CASSLGLVLNEQFF.

The chain is built from TRBV9 and TRBJ2-3, with 9 bases that match TRBD2. The CDR3 runs to 19 residues. Per the germline V gene, CDR1 is SGDLS and CDR2 is YYNGEE. V shed 1 base, J shed 3 bases, and the junction held 15 bases outside the gene matches. CDR3 loop: CASSVYHASGVPGTDTQYF. The DNA of the CDR3 is TGTGCCAGCAGCGTATATCACGCTAGCGGGGTCCCGGGAACAGATACGCAGTATTTT. The variable domain in full, with the rest retrieved from reference TRBV9 and TRBJ2-3, is DSGVTQTPKHLITATGQRVTLRCSPRSGDLSVYWYQQSLDQGLQFLIQYYNGEERAKGNILERFSAQQFPDLHSELNLSSLELGDSALYFCASSVYHASGVPGTDTQYFGPGTRLTVL.

This sequence joins TRBV7-2 and TRBJ2-6; D call uncertain. Trimming removed 7 bases at V and 0 bases at J, with 10 bases between. Germline CDR1 is SGHTA and CDR2 is FQGNSA. There are 15 residues in the CDR3. The DNA of the CDR3 is TGTGCCAGCACCCACTCCGCCTCTGGGGCCAACGTCCTGACTTTC. Translation: CASTHSASGANVLTF.

In its sample, this clone was seen a few times. The rearrangement uses TRBV18 and TRBJ2-3, with unresolved D. The CDR3 totals 14 residues. Germline-derived CDR1 and CDR2 are KGHSH and LQKENI. V lost 0 bases and J lost 2, with 6 bases in between. The CDR3 DNA follows: TGTGCCAGCTCACCACCGGGCAACACAGATACGCAGTATTTT. Its protein is CASSPPGNTDTQYF.

The chain links TRBV5-4 to TRBJ1-1, with 9 bases identical to TRBD1. CDR1 is SGHNT, CDR2 YYREEE, per germline (reference sequence). The CDR3 has 17 residues. V lost 3 bases, J lost 0 bases, and 9 bases stayed unmatched. This chain's CDR3 is CASSSTGQGLLNTEAFF. The CDR3 region has the DNA TGTGCCAGCAGCTCAACGGGACAGGGATTATTGAACACTGAAGCTTTCTTT.

Of note for this clone: The sample holds other DNA sequences that translate to the same CDR3. The rearrangement uses TRBV20-1 and TRBJ2-5; D might be TRBD2 (5 bases). CDR3 length: 11 residues. Germline V CDR1 and CDR2: DFQATT, SNEGSKA (reference sequence). Trimming stripped 3 bases from V and 5 bases from J, with 7 bases between. CDR3 protein: CSARRGETQYF. DNA for the CDR3: TGCAGTGCTAGGCGCGGGGAGACCCAGTACTTC.

This chain connects TRBV9 to TRBJ1-4; D is perhaps TRBD1 (5 bases). CDR1 is SGDLS and CDR2 is YYNGEE in the germline V gene. The V and J ends lost 4 bases and 3 bases respectively, with 10 bases between them. The CDR3 is 14 amino acids. This CDR3 is CASSQTASNEKLFF. Written as DNA, the CDR3 is TGTGCCAGCAGCCAGACAGCCTCTAATGAAAAACTGTTTTTT.

The V and J genes are TRBV5-1 and TRBJ2-1, with TRBD1 identical over 8 bases. Germline V CDR1 and CDR2: SGHRS, YFSETQ. This CDR3 is 15 amino acids long. The V and J ends lost 3 bases and 6 bases, in that order; junction bases with no gene match: 8. The CDR3: CASSSMTGDGNEQFF. As DNA, the CDR3 is TGCGCCAGCAGCTCAATGACAGGGGATGGCAATGAGCAGTTCTTC. Combining the CDR3 with reference TRBV5-1 and TRBJ2-1 gives the whole variable domain KAGVTQTPRYLIKTRGQQVTLSCSPISGHRSVSWYQQTPGQGLQFLFEYFSETQRNKGNFPGRFSGRQFSNSRSEMNVSTLELGDSALYLCASSSMTGDGNEQFFGPGTRLTVL.

CDR3 region: CASSQGDGRTNEQFF. The CDR3 DNA reads TGTGCCAGCAGCCAAGGGGACGGGAGGACCAATGAGCAGTTCTTC. The J gene is TRBJ2-1, the V gene TRBV3-1 (or the pseudogene TRBV3-2); 7 nucleotides align to TRBD2. Germline V gives CDR1 LGHDT, CDR2 YNNKEL (reference sequence). Germline trimming cut 1 base from V and 6 bases from J; bases unmatched to any gene: 6. The CDR3 runs to 15 residues.

The rearrangement joins TRBV29-1 to TRBJ1-6; maybe TRBD1 (6 bases). Germline CDR1 is SQVTM and CDR2 is ANQGSEA. CDR3 length: 13 residues. The ends were cut back, 5 bases at V and 10 bases at J, with 15 bases in the middle. The chain's CDR3 is CSVSRGADSPLHF. The CDR3 nucleotides read TGCAGCGTTTCCAGGGGCGCAGACTCACCCCTCCACTTT. The whole variable domain, remainder taken from reference TRBV29-1 and TRBJ1-6, is SAVISQKPSRDICQRGTSLTIQCQVDSQVTMMFWYRQQPGQSLTLIATANQGSEATYESGFVIDKFPISRPNLTFSTLTVSNMSPEDSSIYLCSVSRGADSPLHFGNGTRLTVT.

The V gene is TRBV6-5, the J gene TRBJ1-1, with TRBD1 identical over 7 bases. The CDR3 contains 13 residues. Looked up from germline, CDR1 is MNHEY and CDR2 is SVGAGI. Trimming took 2 bases from V and 11 from J; bases not matched to a gene: 8. The CDR3 sequence is CASSYRGGVGAFF. In nucleotides, the CDR3 is TGTGCCAGCAGTTACAGAGGGGGCGTCGGGGCTTTCTTT.

For this clone: At one boundary the junction diverges from the germline segment, which might be a read error. The chain recombines TRBV25-1 with TRBJ2-3, with D unclear. CDR3 length: 10 residues. Germline CDR1 and CDR2: MGHDK and SYGVNS. The CDR3 loop reads CASSESALHF. CDR3 coding DNA: TGTGCCAGCAGTGAATCCGCCCTACATTTT. The full variable domain, in which reference TRBV25-1 and TRBJ2-3 provide the parts outside the CDR3, is EADIYQTPRYLVIGTGKKITLECSQTMGHDKMYWYQQDPGMELHLIHYSYGVNSTEKGDLSSESTVSRIRTEHFPLTLESARPSHTSQYLCASSESALHFGPGTRLTVL.